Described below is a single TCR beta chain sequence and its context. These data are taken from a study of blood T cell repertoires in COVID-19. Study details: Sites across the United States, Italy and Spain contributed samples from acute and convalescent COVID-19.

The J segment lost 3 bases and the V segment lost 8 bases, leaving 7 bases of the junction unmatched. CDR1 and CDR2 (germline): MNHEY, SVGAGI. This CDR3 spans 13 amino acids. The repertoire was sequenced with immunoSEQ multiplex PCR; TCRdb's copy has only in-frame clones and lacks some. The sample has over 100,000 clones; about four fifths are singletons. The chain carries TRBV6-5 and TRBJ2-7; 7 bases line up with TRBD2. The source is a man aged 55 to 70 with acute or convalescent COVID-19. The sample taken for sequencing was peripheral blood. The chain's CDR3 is CASLASGHYEQYF. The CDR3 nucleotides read TGTGCCAGCCTGGCTAGCGGCCACTACGAGCAGTACTTC.